This TCR beta chain was sequenced during a study of T cell changes during pregnancy in multiple sclerosis. Repertoires were generated with immunoSEQ multiplex PCR, while TCRdb's copy carries only in-frame clones and drops some. The repertoire holds some 93,000 clones, with approximately 92% as singletons. The CDR3 is 23 residues long. This receptor was obtained from a female donor with multiple sclerosis, enrolled in a pregnancy study. Source: peripheral blood, taken after pregnancy. The V call is TRBV21-1, the J call TRBJ2-1; the D segment call TRBD1 is taken from the table without a DNA check. TRBV21-1 is a recognized pseudogene. This CDR3 is CASSLGAGSPGQRTPSSYNEQFF. The CDR3 coding sequence is TGTGCCAGCAGCCTCGGGGCCGGCAGCCCGGGACAGCGAACGCCTAGCTCCTACAATGAGCAGTTCTTC.